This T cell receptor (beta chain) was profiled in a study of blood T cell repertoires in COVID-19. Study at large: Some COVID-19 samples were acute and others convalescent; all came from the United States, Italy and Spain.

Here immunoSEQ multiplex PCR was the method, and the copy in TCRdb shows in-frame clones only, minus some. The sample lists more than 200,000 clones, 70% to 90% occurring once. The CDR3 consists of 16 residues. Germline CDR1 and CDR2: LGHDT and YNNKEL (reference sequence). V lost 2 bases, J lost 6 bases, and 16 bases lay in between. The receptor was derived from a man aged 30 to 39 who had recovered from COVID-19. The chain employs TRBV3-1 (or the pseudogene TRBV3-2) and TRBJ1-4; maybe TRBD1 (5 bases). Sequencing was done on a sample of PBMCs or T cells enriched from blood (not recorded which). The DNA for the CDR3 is TGTGCCAGCAGCCAAACTCAACAGGCAGCTTATGAAAAACTGTTTTTT. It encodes CASSQTQQAAYEKLFF.